This T cell receptor (beta chain) comes out of a study of CD8 T cells in ankylosing spondylitis. This CDR3 is built from 16 residues. Germline V gene sequence: CDR1 MNHEY, CDR2 SMNVEV (reference sequence). V gave up 2 bases and J gave up 6 bases; unmatched junction bases: 8. Study-wide results and caveats: The disease-linked clones had a CD8+ phenotype and low blood frequencies. Blood of patients with ankylosing spondylitis appeared to be characterized by a TCR beta motif of eight highly homologous variants. Disease-linked clones were reportedly significantly enriched in matched ankylosing spondylitis synovial fluid.

Quantitative 5'-RACE with molecular barcodes generated TCR beta libraries. TCRdb used MiXCR to reprocess the 5' RACE reads, holding one entry per CDR3 protein. The sample lists 670,000 or so distinct CDR3 sequences, 15% to 20% occurring once. A remark on this clonotype: Its antigen is unknown.

The chain uses TRBV27 and TRBJ2-2, with 8 nucleotides matching TRBD1. Sequencing was done on a sample of blood, either unsorted or a sorted T cell fraction (not recorded which). The sequence was collected from a male donor with ankylosing spondylitis. In DNA, the CDR3 is TGTGCCAGCAGTTTACGGCAGGGGGCGTCCGCCGGGGAGCTGTTTTTT. Encoded protein: CASSLRQGASAGELFF.